The 19 T cell receptor beta chains below all came from one sample that was sequenced in a study of glioma-infiltrating T cells. The iRepertoire nested amplicon-rescue multiplex PCR amplified TCR alpha and beta CDR3s from RNA. TCRdb reanalysed the multiplex PCR reads using MiXCR and keeps one entry per CDR3 protein. The data show 90,000 to 100,000 distinct CDR3 sequences, about 40% seen once. Sequencing was carried out using glioma tissue, nonneoplastic brain tissue, or PBMCs (not recorded which). These receptors all come from a human donor with low-grade glioma or glioblastoma, undergoing nonglioma brain surgery, or in good health (not recorded which).

On this clonotype itself: A read error may produce the germline difference seen at one junction end. This chain joins TRBV6-2 or TRBV6-3 and TRBJ1-2; TRBD1 is a possible D gene (5 bases). This CDR3 is built from 15 residues. Germline values: CDR1 MNHEY, CDR2 SVGEGT. DNA of the CDR3: TGTGCCAGAAGTTACGGGGCCCTCCCGATAGACGACTACACCTTC. This sequence encodes CARSYGALPIDDYTF.

At least ten counts were recorded for this clonotype. The V and J genes are TRBV5-5 and TRBJ2-1; 8 bases align to TRBD2. V gave up 0 bases and J gave up 7 bases; unmatched junction bases: 6. This CDR3 is built from 15 residues. Germline assignment: CDR1 SGHKS and CDR2 YYEKEE (reference sequence). The CDR3 nucleotides read TGTGCCAGCAGCTTGGGCGGACTAGCAGAAAATGAGCAGTTCTTC. This translates into CASSLGGLAENEQFF.

As for this clonotype: A much larger clone sits a single nucleotide away, making a read error possible. The rearrangement joins TRBV5-4 to TRBJ2-5; 12 bases match TRBD2. V lost 5 bases, J lost 5 bases, and 10 bases stayed unmatched. The CDR3 has 16 amino acids. Germline CDR1 SGHNT, CDR2 YYREEE (reference sequence). The CDR3 DNA sequence: TGTGCCAGCAGACCAAGACTAGCGGGAGTAGGGGAGACCCAGTACTTC. This codes for CASRPRLAGVGETQYF.

Many counts were recorded for this clonotype. This rearrangement joins TRBV24-1 to TRBJ2-3; no reliable D call. V was pared by 3 bases and J by 2 bases, with 2 bases between. This CDR3 has 12 residues. CDR1 is KGHDR and CDR2 is SFDVKD in the germline V gene. The DNA for the CDR3 is TGTGCCACCAGTGATACCACAGATACGCAGTATTTT. This encodes CATSDTTDTQYF.

This clonotype has only one observation. The V call is TRBV7-2, the J call TRBJ2-3; 9 bases align to TRBD2. After removal of 1 base from V and 6 bases from J, the junction contained 11 bases not matched to a gene. CDR1 and CDR2 (germline): SGHTA, FQGNSA. This CDR3 contains 17 residues. The CDR3 sequence: CASSLGIAGAKEDTQYF. The CDR3 DNA reads TGTGCCAGCAGCTTAGGGATAGCGGGAGCGAAGGAGGATACGCAGTATTTT.

As to this clonotype: A much bigger clone sits one base away, suggesting this may be a read error. The rearrangement uses TRBV12-3 or TRBV12-4 and TRBJ2-3, with D unresolved. The CDR3 is made up of 13 amino acids. The CDR3 bases are TGTGCCAGCAGGTCCACCGGGTCGGATACGCGGTATTTT. The encoded protein is CASRSTGSDTRYF.

This clonotype came up many times. The chain is built from TRBV12-3 or TRBV12-4 and TRBJ1-6, with D possibly being TRBD1 (5 bases). Trimming pared 5 bases from V and 0 bases from J, leaving 11 bases between. The CDR3 is 16 residues long. The CDR3 DNA reads as TGTGCCAGCAGTCCTCGACAGAGCTCCTATAATTCACCCCTCCACTTT. It translates to CASSPRQSSYNSPLHF.

A note on this clonotype: A much bigger clone sits one base away, suggesting this may be a read error. This chain's CDR3 is CASSGEVNQPQHF. In DNA form, the CDR3 reads TGTGCCAGCAGTGGAGAGGTCAATCAGCCCCAGCATTTT. The chain combines TRBV2 with TRBJ1-5; D remains ambiguous. Deletions cut 4 bases from V and 3 bases from J, with 7 bases between. Per germline, CDR1 SNHLY and CDR2 FYNNEI. The CDR3 contains 13 residues.

This chain links TRBV20-1 with TRBJ2-5; either TRBD1 or TRBD2 may fit D (5 bases each). Per the germline V gene, CDR1 is DFQATT and CDR2 is SNEGSKA (reference sequence). This CDR3 comprises 15 residues. V was clipped by 0 bases and J by 11 bases, with 22 bases between them. CDR3 protein: CSARDAGSSYNEQYF. For the CDR3, the DNA is TGCAGTGCTAGAGATGCAGGGAGCTCCTACAATGAGCAGTACTTC.

The sample holds one count of this clonotype. The chain combines TRBV6-1 with TRBJ2-7, with 8 bases lining up with TRBD2. The CDR3 consists of 17 residues. V lost 2 bases to trimming and J lost 2 bases; unmatched junction nucleotides: 11. Looked up from germline, CDR1 is MNHNS and CDR2 is SASEGT. The CDR3 region has the DNA TGTGCCAGCAGTGAAAATACCATTAGCGGGGAGGCCTACGAGCAGTACTTC. Translated, it gives CASSENTISGEAYEQYF.

This clonotype was recorded at least ten times. The rearrangement joins TRBV2 to TRBJ2-5; no definite D call. The CDR3 covers 13 residues. Trimming shortened V by 6 bases and J by 5 bases, and 13 bases separated the two germline ends. The germline CDR1 and CDR2 sequences are SNHLY and FYNNEI. The CDR3 bases are TGTGCCAGCAGAACCGACCCTAGTGAGACCCAGTACTTC. Translated: CASRTDPSETQYF.

The table lists this clonotype with many counts. The chain combines TRBV19 with TRBJ1-5; TRBD1 matches 7 bases. The ends lost 5 bases at V and 7 bases at J; junction bases unmatched: 8. The CDR3 covers 14 residues. Germline V CDR1 and CDR2: LNHDA, SQIVND (reference sequence). This CDR3 is CASSPTGNSQPQHF. The CDR3, as DNA: TGTGCCAGTAGTCCGACAGGGAATAGCCAGCCCCAGCATTTT. Looking up the rest from reference TRBV19 and TRBJ1-5 gives the full variable domain: DGGITQSPKYLFRKEGQNVTLSCEQNLNHDAMYWYRQDPGQGLRLIYYSQIVNDFQKGDIAEGYSVSREKKESFPLTVTSAQKNPTAFYLCASSPTGNSQPQHFGDGTRLSIL.

As regards this clonotype: The junction does not match germline at one end; this may be a read error. This chain joins TRBV28 and TRBJ2-1, with no clear D. The CDR3 runs 12 residues. Germline V CDR1 and CDR2: MDHEN, SYDVKM. The chain's CDR3 is CASSPRYNDQFF. CDR3 DNA: TGTGCCAGCAGCCCCCGTTACAATGACCAGTTCTTC.

This clonotype has ten or more counts. This sequence joins TRBV20-1 and TRBJ2-5; D unresolved. CDR3 length equals 13 residues. The V and J ends lost 7 bases and 2 bases respectively, with 14 bases between them. Per the germline V gene, CDR1 is DFQATT and CDR2 is SNEGSKA (reference sequence). The CDR3 sequence is CSGSVVVQETQYF. The CDR3 DNA is TGCAGTGGCTCAGTAGTGGTACAAGAGACCCAGTACTTC.

This clonotype was recorded many times. The CDR3 loop is CASKSRGTGGRNTEAFF. CDR3 coding DNA: TGTGCCAGCAAATCGCGCGGGACAGGGGGCCGGAACACTGAAGCTTTCTTT. V gene TRBV5-4 combines with J gene TRBJ1-1, with TRBD1 matching 12 bases. The CDR3 is 17 residues long. Trimming at V came to 6 bases and at J to 1 base, leaving 10 bases not matched to a gene. Per germline, CDR1 SGHNT and CDR2 YYREEE (reference sequence).

About this clonotype: Without the conserved terminal phenylalanine or tryptophan, this CDR3 likely stems from a read error. The chain links TRBV4-1 to TRBJ2-1; TRBD2 matches at 7 bases. CDR3 length equals 15 residues. Germline values: CDR1 MGHRA, CDR2 YSYEKL. DNA for the CDR3: TGCGCCAGCAGCTTGTCCCGACTAGCCTACGATGAGCAGTTCCTC. This encodes CASSLSRLAYDEQFL.

This clonotype occurred a few times. V gene TRBV29-1 combines with J gene TRBJ1-3; D unclear. With 5 bases removed from V and 4 bases from J, the gap between germline ends came to 9 bases. Germline loops: CDR1 SQVTM, CDR2 ANQGSEA. This CDR3 contains 12 residues. CDR3 sequence reads: CSVQVWGNTIYF. The CDR3 DNA sequence: TGCAGCGTTCAGGTGTGGGGAAACACCATATATTTT.

This clonotype has a count of ten or more. The rearrangement joins TRBV12-3 or TRBV12-4 to TRBJ1-5, with 7 bases aligning to TRBD1. The CDR3 covers 15 residues. V lost 6 bases, J lost 4 bases, and 9 bases stayed unmatched. CDR3 sequence reads: CASSKTGDGNQPQHF. DNA for the CDR3: TGTGCCAGCAGCAAAACAGGGGACGGTAATCAGCCCCAGCATTTT.

This clonotype showed up many times. V usage is TRBV20-1 and J usage is TRBJ2-7; 12 bases match TRBD2. The trim removed 3 bases at V and 2 bases at J, leaving 2 bases unmatched. The CDR3 has 14 amino acids. From germline, CDR1 is DFQATT and CDR2 SNEGSKA (reference sequence). This CDR3 is CSASWTSGTYEQYF. CDR3 bases: TGCAGTGCTAGCTGGACTAGCGGGACCTACGAGCAGTACTTC.